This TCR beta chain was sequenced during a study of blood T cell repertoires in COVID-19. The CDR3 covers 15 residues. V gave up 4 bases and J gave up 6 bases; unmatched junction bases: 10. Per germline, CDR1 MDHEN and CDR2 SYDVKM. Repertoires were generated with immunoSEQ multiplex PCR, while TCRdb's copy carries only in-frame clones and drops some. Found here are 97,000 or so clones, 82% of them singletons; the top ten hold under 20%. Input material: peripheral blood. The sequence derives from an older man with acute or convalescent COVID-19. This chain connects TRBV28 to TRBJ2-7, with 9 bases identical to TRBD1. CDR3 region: CASSSTGTGFSEQYF. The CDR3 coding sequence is TGTGCCAGCAGTTCCACCGGGACAGGGTTCTCCGAGCAGTACTTC.